The TCR beta chain under discussion was sequenced for a study of T cell responses to AZD1222 COVID-19 vaccine. This CDR3 is 19 amino acids long. The germline V gene encodes CDR1 LNHDA and CDR2 SQIVND (reference sequence). V lost 6 bases and J 6 bases, leaving 29 bases between the germline ends. Study-level findings and limits: Rises in breadth and depth of Spike-specific TCRs came after two AZD1222 doses.

Libraries were prepared by immunoSEQ multiplex PCR; TCRdb keeps only in-frame clonotypes and omits some of them. Of under 120,000 clones detected, roughly 90% appear once; the ten largest clones hold roughly 1.2%. Worth noting for this clone: No antigen is known for it.

The receptor comes from an adult in good health. This chain connects TRBV19 to TRBJ2-2; the D gene is possibly TRBD1 (7 bases). The material sequenced was peripheral blood, taken on day 0 of AZD1222 vaccination. The CDR3 sequence is CASSAGNRGSGSGAGELFF. The CDR3 DNA reads TGTGCCAGTAGCGCCGGGAACAGGGGTTCCGGGAGTGGTGCCGGGGAGCTGTTTTTT. The whole variable domain, remainder taken from reference TRBV19 and TRBJ2-2, is DGGITQSPKYLFRKEGQNVTLSCEQNLNHDAMYWYRQDPGQGLRLIYYSQIVNDFQKGDIAEGYSVSREKKESFPLTVTSAQKNPTAFYLCASSAGNRGSGSGAGELFFGEGSRLTVL.